The entry that follows covers one T cell receptor beta chain sequence. The target antigen is unknown. The entry originates in a study of tumor-infiltrating lymphocytes in primary liver carcinoma. Study-wide results and caveats: Tumor-blood pairs (like tumor-adjacent pairs) overlapped less than tumor region pairs did.

V was shortened by 3 bases and J by 6 bases, with 8 bases between the two germline ends. This CDR3 spans 12 amino acids. cDNA specific to TCR beta was made from 500 ng of total RNA, with a constant-region primer employed for priming. Three-round nested multiplex PCR performed with slightly modified ARM-PCR produced the TCR beta libraries. Primers for the first two PCR rounds were TRBV1-TRBV30 forward primers and a C-beta reverse primer (about 11 cycles per round). TCRdb recomputed calls from the multiplex PCR reads with MiXCR, one row per CDR3 protein. This sample has roughly 80,000 distinct CDR3 sequences; around 70% occur once, and the top ten carry 15% to 20%. Co-extracted RNA and DNA came from roughly 21-30 mg of unsorted bulk tissue.

This clonotype was obtained from a man aged 40-50 years with primary liver carcinoma and hepatitis B virus infection. The specimen sequenced was liver tumor tissue from sampling region 1. Indicated subset: tumor region T1, superior pole. The chain has TRBV12-3 or TRBV12-4 and TRBJ1-2; TRBD1 is a possible D gene (5 bases). In DNA form, the CDR3 reads TGTGCCAGCAGTTTGGACATGGATGGCTACACCTTC. This codes for CASSLDMDGYTF.